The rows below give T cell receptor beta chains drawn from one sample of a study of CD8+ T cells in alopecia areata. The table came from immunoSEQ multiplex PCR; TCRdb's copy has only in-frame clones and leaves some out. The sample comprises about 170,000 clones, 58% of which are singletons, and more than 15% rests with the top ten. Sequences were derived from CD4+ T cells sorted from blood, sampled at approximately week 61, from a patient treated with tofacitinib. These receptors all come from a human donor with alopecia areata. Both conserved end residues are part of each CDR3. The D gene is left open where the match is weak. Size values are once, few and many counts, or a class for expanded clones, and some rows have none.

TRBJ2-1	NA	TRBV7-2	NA	CASSYQRVGEQFF	TGTGCCAGCAGCTACCAACGAGTCGGTGAGCAGTTCTTC
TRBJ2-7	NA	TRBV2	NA	CASSLTGSSYEQYF	TGTGCCAGCAGCCTGACGGGTAGCTCCTACGAGCAGTACTTC
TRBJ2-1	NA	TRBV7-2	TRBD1	CASSRQGVNEQFF	TGTGCCAGCAGCCGACAGGGGGTCAATGAGCAGTTCTTC
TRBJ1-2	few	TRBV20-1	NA	CSRAAGNGYTF	TGCAGCCGAGCAGCAGGCAATGGCTACACCTTC
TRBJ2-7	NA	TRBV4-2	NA	CASSQDQNRPEQYF	TGTGCCAGCAGCCAAGACCAAAACAGACCCGAGCAGTACTTC
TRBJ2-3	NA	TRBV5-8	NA	CASTHRWRDPGTQYF	TGTGCCAGCACCCACCGTTGGCGCGATCCGGGTACGCAGTATTTT
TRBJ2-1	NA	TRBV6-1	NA	CASSVKGFEQFF	TGTGCCAGCAGTGTAAAAGGGTTTGAGCAGTTCTTC
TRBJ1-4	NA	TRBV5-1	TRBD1	CASSSTGANEKLFF	TGCGCCAGCAGCTCGACAGGGGCCAATGAAAAACTGTTTTTT
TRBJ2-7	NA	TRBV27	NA	CASSLMAGGEQYF	TGTGCCAGCAGTTTGATGGCCGGAGGGGAGCAGTACTTC
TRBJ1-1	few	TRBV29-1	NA	CSVVGQSGAFF	TGCAGCGTTGTAGGGCAAAGTGGAGCTTTCTTT
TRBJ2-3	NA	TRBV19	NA	CASSIAPFTDTQYF	TGTGCCAGTAGTATAGCTCCCTTCACAGATACGCAGTATTTT
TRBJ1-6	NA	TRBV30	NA	CASAEGFYSPLHF	TGTGCCTCGGCGGAGGGCTTCTATTCACCCCTCCACTTT
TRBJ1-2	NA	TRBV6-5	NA	CASSYSRGNYGYTF	TGTGCCAGCAGTTACTCCCGTGGTAACTATGGCTACACCTTC
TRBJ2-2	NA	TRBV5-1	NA	CASSLIRNTGELFF	TGCGCCAGCAGCTTGATACGGAACACCGGGGAGCTGTTTTTT
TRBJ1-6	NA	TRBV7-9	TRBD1	CASSPEGGYSPLHF	TGTGCCAGCAGCCCCGAAGGGGGCTATTCACCCCTCCACTTT
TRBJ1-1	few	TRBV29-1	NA	CSVDPRTMNTEAFF	TGCAGCGTTGACCCGAGAACCATGAACACTGAAGCTTTCTTT
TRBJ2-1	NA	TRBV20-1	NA	CSARVGTEQFF	TGCAGTGCTAGAGTCGGCACTGAGCAGTTCTTC
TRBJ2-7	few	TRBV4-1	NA	CASSQLGTPLSYEQYF	TGCGCCAGCAGCCAACTAGGGACACCCCTCTCCTACGAGCAGTACTTC
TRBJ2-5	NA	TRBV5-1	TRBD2	CASSSATSGDQETQYF	TGCGCCAGCAGCTCGGCGACTAGCGGGGACCAAGAGACCCAGTACTTC
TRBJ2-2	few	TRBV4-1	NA	CASSPSGRGLVTGELFF	TGCGCCAGCAGCCCCTCGGGAAGGGGTTTGGTCACCGGGGAGCTGTTTTTT
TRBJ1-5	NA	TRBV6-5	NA	CASGTDSNQPQHF	TGTGCCAGCGGGACGGATAGCAATCAGCCCCAGCATTTT
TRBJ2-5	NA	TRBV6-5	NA	CASRGAGRETQYF	TGTGCCAGCAGGGGGGCCGGGCGAGAGACCCAGTACTTC
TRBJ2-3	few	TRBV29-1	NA	CSVRGRVGDTQYF	TGCAGCGTCCGGGGTAGGGTTGGGGATACGCAGTATTTT
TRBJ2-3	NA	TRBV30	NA	CAWNSDTGTDTQYF	TGTGCCTGGAACTCTGATACCGGCACAGATACGCAGTATTTT
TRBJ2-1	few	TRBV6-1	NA	CASSERLSLNEQFF	TGTGCCAGCAGTGAAAGGCTCAGTCTCAATGAGCAGTTCTTC
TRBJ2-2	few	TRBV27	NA	CASRIPGVGGELFF	TGTGCCAGCAGGATCCCAGGGGTTGGCGGGGAGCTGTTTTTT
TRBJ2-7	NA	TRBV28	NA	CASSTVGGASYEQYF	TGTGCCAGCAGCACCGTTGGAGGGGCGTCCTACGAGCAGTACTTC
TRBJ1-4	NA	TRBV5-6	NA	CASSPRPNEKLFF	TGTGCCAGCAGCCCGCGGCCCAATGAAAAACTGTTTTTT
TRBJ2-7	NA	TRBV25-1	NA	CASSELVTLGLSEQYF	TGTGCCAGCAGTGAATTGGTGACCCTAGGACTTAGCGAGCAGTACTTC
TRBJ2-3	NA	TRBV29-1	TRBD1	CSVERGGSDTQYF	TGCAGCGTTGAGAGAGGGGGCTCAGATACGCAGTATTTT
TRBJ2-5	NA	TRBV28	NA	CASSSALGLETQYF	TGTGCCAGCAGTTCGGCGTTGGGGTTGGAGACCCAGTACTTC
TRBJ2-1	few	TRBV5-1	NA	CASSDSAYNEQFF	TGCGCCAGCAGCGACTCAGCCTACAATGAGCAGTTCTTC
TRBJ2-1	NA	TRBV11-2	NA	CASSSRADSSYNEQFF	TGTGCCAGCAGCTCGAGAGCGGATAGCTCCTACAATGAGCAGTTCTTC
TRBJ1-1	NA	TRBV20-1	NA	CSARVNTEAFF	TGCAGTGCTAGAGTGAACACTGAAGCTTTCTTT
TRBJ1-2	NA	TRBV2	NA	CASSPDQDRGYTF	TGTGCCAGCAGTCCAGACCAGGATCGCGGCTACACCTTC
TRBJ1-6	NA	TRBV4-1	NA	CASSLRAGTNSPLHF	TGCGCCAGCAGCCTTCGAGCGGGGACGAATTCACCCCTCCACTTT
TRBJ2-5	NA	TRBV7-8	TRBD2	CASSLKVGSSGGGETQYF	TGTGCCAGCAGCTTAAAGGTTGGGTCTAGCGGGGGAGGAGAGACCCAGTACTTC
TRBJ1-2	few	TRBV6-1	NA	CASTPRQSYYTF	TGTGCCAGCACCCCAAGACAGTCATACTACACCTTC
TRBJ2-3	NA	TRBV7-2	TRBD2	CASSFRGGTQSSYLDTQYF	TGTGCCAGCAGCTTTCGCGGGGGGACTCAGTCGTCTTATCTGGATACGCAGTATTTT
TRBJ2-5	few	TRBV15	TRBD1	CATSVTGAGETQYF	TGTGCCACCAGCGTGACAGGGGCCGGGGAGACCCAGTACTTC